The 20 T cell receptor beta chains listed next were all sequenced from one sample in a study of CD8 T cells in Susac syndrome. Reverse transcription of about 0.45 to 1 ug RNA used random hexamers. Each CDR3 protein is one row after TCRdb ran MiXCR on the immunoSEQ multiplex PCR reads. The data contain a few hundred thousand distinct CDR3 sequences, about 95% of them singletons. The specimen was CD4+ T cells from PBMCs. Receptor source: a human donor with Susac syndrome.

The V and J genes are TRBV7-8 and TRBJ1-6; D is unresolved. This CDR3 contains 15 residues. The V end was cut by 1 base, the J end by 3 bases, with 7 bases between. Germline V gene sequence: CDR1 SGHVS, CDR2 FQNEAQ. The CDR3 loop is CASSLDGFYNSPLHF. The CDR3 DNA reads as TGTGCCAGCAGCTTAGACGGTTTCTATAATTCACCCCTCCACTTT.

The chain combines TRBV25-1 with TRBJ2-1; TRBD2 might be the D (6 bases). Germline V gene sequence: CDR1 MGHDK, CDR2 SYGVNS. V gave up 4 bases and J gave up 5 bases, with 18 bases separating them. The CDR3 length is 16 residues. CDR3 protein: CASSGSTSFKHNEQFF. The CDR3 DNA sequence: TGTGCCAGCAGTGGATCGACTAGTTTTAAACACAATGAGCAGTTCTTC.

The V gene is TRBV28, the J gene TRBJ2-7; possible D gene TRBD2, 5 bases. V was shortened by 4 bases and J by 0 bases, with 16 bases between the two germline ends. The CDR3 sequence is 16 residues long. The germline V gene has CDR1 MDHEN and CDR2 SYDVKM. CDR3: CASSSLRRGSSYEQYF. The DNA of the CDR3 is TGTGCCAGCAGTTCCTTAAGACGGGGAAGCTCCTACGAGCAGTACTTC.

V usage is TRBV20-1 and J usage is TRBJ2-7, with D unresolved. The CDR3 spans 14 residues. Trimming pared 5 bases from V and 4 bases from J, leaving 18 bases between. Germline V CDR1 and CDR2: DFQATT, SNEGSKA (reference sequence). In DNA form, the CDR3 reads TGCAGTGCTCCACCCCCTTGGGCCCGGTACGAGCAGTACTTC. It specifies CSAPPPWARYEQYF.

J is TRBJ2-3 and V is TRBV15; no definite D call. The germline gives CDR1 LNHNV, CDR2 YYDKDF (reference sequence). This CDR3 is 14 amino acids long. With 0 bases removed from V and 5 bases from J, the gap between germline ends came to 9 bases. The CDR3 DNA follows: TGTGCCACCAGCAGAGATCCCCTGGGAGATACGCAGTATTTT. Residues: CATSRDPLGDTQYF.

The chain carries TRBV7-9 and TRBJ2-5; perhaps TRBD2 as D (6 bases). V lost 5 bases to trimming and J lost 5 bases, with 18 bases between them. The CDR3 length is 15 residues. The germline V gene has CDR1 SEHNR and CDR2 FQNEAQ (reference sequence). CDR3 DNA sequence: TGTGCCAGCAGCGCCATTAAGGAGGGGCCGGAGACCCAGTACTTC. Translation gives CASSAIKEGPETQYF.

This chain uses TRBV21-1 with TRBJ2-4; the D call TRBD1 from the table was never checked on the DNA. TRBV21-1 is tagged as a pseudogene. The CDR3 loop spans 16 amino acids. This CDR3 reads CASTLTGAKAKNIQYF. CDR3 nucleotide sequence: TGTGCCAGCACGTTGACGGGGGCTAAAGCCAAAAACATTCAGTACTTC.

The chain is built from TRBV4-1 and TRBJ2-1; TRBD2 might be the D (6 bases). With 0 bases removed from V and 0 bases from J, the gap between germline ends came to 15 bases. CDR1 is MGHRA, CDR2 YSYEKL, per germline. The CDR3 extends over 18 amino acids. CDR3 amino acids: CASSQESGLLSSYNEQFF. The CDR3, as DNA: TGCGCCAGCAGCCAAGAATCGGGACTCCTTAGCTCCTACAATGAGCAGTTCTTC.

CDR3 in amino acids: CASSLTQGSYEQYF. CDR3 DNA sequence: TGTGCCAGCAGCTTAACGCAGGGAAGCTACGAGCAGTACTTC. This rearrangement joins TRBV7-2 to TRBJ2-7; possibly TRBD1 for D (5 bases). The CDR3 sequence is 14 residues long. V was shortened by 2 bases and J by 3 bases, with 11 bases between the two germline ends. Germline V CDR1 and CDR2: SGHTA, FQGNSA.

The rearrangement joins TRBV6-5 to TRBJ1-2; D uncertain. The germline CDR1 and CDR2 sequences are MNHEY and SVGAGI. V was shortened by 10 bases and J by 8 bases, with 11 bases between the two germline ends. The CDR3 has 10 amino acids. The CDR3 loop is CATFRVGYTF. Written as DNA, the CDR3 is TGTGCCACCTTTCGGGTCGGCTACACCTTC.

The chain has TRBV11-2 and TRBJ1-1, with TRBD1 identical over 7 bases. The CDR3 has 15 residues. Germline V gives CDR1 SGHAT, CDR2 FQNNGV. J lost 1 base, V lost 5 bases, and 7 bases had no gene match. The CDR3 DNA reads TGTGCCAGCAGCCCCCGGGACAGCAAGAACACTGAAGCTTTCTTT. This sequence encodes CASSPRDSKNTEAFF.

The chain recombines TRBV12-3 or TRBV12-4 with TRBJ1-6; 7 positions match TRBD1. The CDR3 extends over 13 amino acids. Trimming took 7 bases from V and 13 from J; bases not matched to a gene: 10. Written as DNA, the CDR3 is TGTGCCAGCACCCCCCGACAGGGTACGCCCCTCCACTTT. Residues: CASTPRQGTPLHF.

The gene calls are TRBV30 and TRBJ2-7; D gene uncertain. The V and J ends lost 0 bases and 0 bases respectively, with 9 bases between them. Per the germline V gene, CDR1 is GTSNPN and CDR2 is SVGIG (reference sequence). This CDR3 comprises 14 residues. CDR3 DNA: TGTGCCTGGAGTGTACTTCGGTACTCCTACGAGCAGTACTTC. It yields the protein CAWSVLRYSYEQYF.

The chain has TRBV12-3 or TRBV12-4 and TRBJ1-6; maybe TRBD1 (5 bases). The CDR3 has 14 residues. V was trimmed by 3 bases and J by 10 bases, leaving 13 bases between them. Here the CDR3 reads CASSLGVAGSPLHF. The DNA of the CDR3 is TGTGCCAGCAGTTTGGGGGTAGCGGGCTCACCCCTCCACTTT.

Here the CDR3 reads CSARAAANTGELFF. The CDR3 DNA follows: TGCAGTGCTAGAGCGGCGGCGAACACCGGGGAGCTGTTTTTT. The gene calls are TRBV20-1 and TRBJ2-2; no clear D. The ends were cut back, 1 base at V and 0 bases at J, with 6 bases in the middle. Per germline, CDR1 DFQATT and CDR2 SNEGSKA (reference sequence). The CDR3 is made up of 14 amino acids.

V is TRBV9 and J is TRBJ2-7; D is tentatively TRBD1 or TRBD2 (5 bases each). Germline V gene lookup returns CDR1 SGDLS and CDR2 YYNGEE. V was pared by 2 bases and J by 3 bases, with 15 bases between. The CDR3 sequence is 15 residues long. As DNA, the CDR3 is TGTGCCAGCAGCGTCGCCGGGACGCAAGACTACGAGCAGTACTTC. Translating it yields CASSVAGTQDYEQYF.

The chain couples TRBV7-9 to TRBJ1-1; TRBD1 matches 11 bases. Germline CDR1 reads SEHNR; CDR2 reads FQNEAQ (reference sequence). The V and J ends lost 4 bases and 5 bases, in that order; junction bases with no gene match: 6. This CDR3 is 15 amino acids long. Written as DNA, the CDR3 is TGTGCCAGCAGCTCCTGGACAGGGGGCAGAACTGAAGCTTTCTTT. This translates into CASSSWTGGRTEAFF.

The chain recombines TRBV9 with TRBJ1-2; 7 bases are shared with TRBD1. The CDR3 totals 15 residues. CDR1 SGDLS and CDR2 YYNGEE come from the germline V gene. J lost 4 bases, V lost 4 bases, and 10 bases had no gene match. CDR3: CASSSGAGGSYGYTF. CDR3 nucleotide sequence: TGTGCCAGCAGCTCAGGAGCAGGGGGTTCCTATGGCTACACCTTC.

The rearrangement uses TRBV9 and TRBJ1-6; the D gene is possibly TRBD1 (5 bases). The V gene's germline CDR1 is SGDLS and CDR2 YYNGEE. V was trimmed by 4 bases and J by 6 bases, leaving 20 bases between them. CDR3 length: 17 residues. The chain's CDR3 is CASSLQPGAERNSPLHF. The CDR3 region has the DNA TGTGCCAGCAGCCTCCAACCCGGGGCCGAACGTAATTCACCCCTCCACTTT.

The chain is built from TRBV27 and TRBJ1-2, with a possible D match to TRBD1 (6 bases). Deletions cut 6 bases from V and 5 bases from J, with 13 bases between. Germline V gene data show CDR1 as MNHEY and CDR2 as SMNVEV (reference sequence). The CDR3 totals 13 residues. CDR3 in amino acids: CASRTGARYGYTF. The CDR3 DNA sequence: TGTGCCAGCAGGACGGGGGCGCGGTATGGCTACACCTTC.